What follows are 29 T cell receptor beta chains derived from one specimen sequenced in a study of blood T cell repertoires in COVID-19. TCRdb's copy holds only in-frame clones and misses some; the assay was immunoSEQ multiplex PCR. The sample yields 150,000 to 200,000 clones, 75% to 90% seen once. The sample was PBMCs or T cells enriched from blood (not recorded which). These receptors were collected from a woman aged 55-69 years who had recovered from COVID-19.

The chain employs TRBV29-1 and TRBJ2-5; 8 nucleotides line up with TRBD2. The J segment lost 5 bases and the V segment lost 6 bases, leaving 5 bases of the junction unmatched. CDR3 size: 12 residues. CDR1 and CDR2 from the germline V gene are SQVTM and ANQGSEA. CDR3 DNA sequence: TGCAGCGTGGACCGCGGGAGGGAGACCCAGTACTTC. This sequence encodes CSVDRGRETQYF. The full variable domain, rest sourced from reference TRBV29-1 and TRBJ2-5, is SAVISQKPSRDICQRGTSLTIQCQVDSQVTMMFWYRQQPGQSLTLIATANQGSEATYESGFVIDKFPISRPNLTFSTLTVSNMSPEDSSIYLCSVDRGRETQYFGPGTRLLVL.

J is TRBJ1-4 and V is TRBV12-3 or TRBV12-4, with D unclear. V lost 6 bases, J lost 7 bases, and 6 bases lay in between. This CDR3 is built from 11 residues. As DNA, the CDR3 is TGTGCCAGCAGCGTCCGTGAAAAACTGTTTTTT. Residues: CASSVREKLFF.

This clone has only a few counts. The chain uses TRBV28 and TRBJ2-1; possible D gene TRBD1, 5 bases. Germline V gene lookup returns CDR1 MDHEN and CDR2 SYDVKM. V gave up 7 bases and J gave up 4 bases, with 11 bases separating them. CDR3 length equals 13 residues. The DNA for the CDR3 is TGTGCCAGCATGCGGCAGGGATACAATGAGCAGTTCTTC. It yields the protein CASMRQGYNEQFF.

The genes are TRBV19 and TRBJ2-3, with 7 bases lining up with TRBD2. From germline, CDR1 is LNHDA and CDR2 SQIVND (reference sequence). The V gene end was trimmed by 10 bases and the J gene end by 0 bases; junction bases not matched to a gene: 13. The CDR3 loop spans 16 amino acids. CDR3 in amino acids: CANPHLAVLSTDTQYF. DNA for the CDR3: TGTGCCAATCCCCACCTAGCGGTACTAAGCACAGATACGCAGTATTTT. The full variable domain, its missing parts supplied by reference TRBV19 and TRBJ2-3, is DGGITQSPKYLFRKEGQNVTLSCEQNLNHDAMYWYRQDPGQGLRLIYYSQIVNDFQKGDIAEGYSVSREKKESFPLTVTSAQKNPTAFYLCANPHLAVLSTDTQYFGPGTRLTVL.

The J gene is TRBJ2-5, the V gene TRBV24-1; 15 nucleotides match TRBD2. V lost 3 bases, J lost 5 bases, and 3 bases stayed unmatched. The CDR3 sequence is 16 residues long. Germline loops: CDR1 KGHDR, CDR2 SFDVKD. The CDR3 loop reads CATSDPGLAGGETQYF. DNA of the CDR3: TGTGCCACCAGTGATCCGGGACTAGCGGGAGGTGAGACCCAGTACTTC.

This chain uses TRBV7-9 with TRBJ1-5; no firm D call. This CDR3 comprises 14 residues. V was cut by 5 bases and J by 3 bases, with 11 bases left in between. Germline V lookup: CDR1 SEHNR, CDR2 FQNEAQ (reference sequence). The CDR3 reads CASSVDGANQPQHF. Here the CDR3 DNA reads TGTGCCAGCAGCGTAGACGGTGCCAATCAGCCCCAGCATTTT.

The rearrangement uses TRBV19 and TRBJ1-1; tentative D call: TRBD1 (6 bases). The CDR3 spans 14 residues. Trimming pared 5 bases from V and 1 base from J, leaving 11 bases between. Germline CDR1 reads LNHDA; CDR2 reads SQIVND (reference sequence). CDR3 loop: CASSSGQTNTEAFF. The CDR3 region has the DNA TGTGCCAGTAGTTCAGGACAGACGAACACTGAAGCTTTCTTT. The entire variable domain, with the rest obtained from reference TRBV19 and TRBJ1-1, is as follows: DGGITQSPKYLFRKEGQNVTLSCEQNLNHDAMYWYRQDPGQGLRLIYYSQIVNDFQKGDIAEGYSVSREKKESFPLTVTSAQKNPTAFYLCASSSGQTNTEAFFGQGTRLTVV.

The V call is TRBV5-1, the J call TRBJ2-1, with 9 bases identical to TRBD2. Trimming took 4 bases from V and 3 from J; bases not matched to a gene: 8. Per the germline V gene, CDR1 is SGHRS and CDR2 is YFSETQ. The length of the CDR3 is 16 residues. DNA of the CDR3: TGCGCCAGCAGCAAAATTCCAGCGGGGGGCTACAATGAGCAGTTCTTC. Protein: CASSKIPAGGYNEQFF.

The chain has TRBV5-6 and TRBJ1-2; D might be TRBD1 (6 bases). The germline gives CDR1 SGHDT, CDR2 YYEEEE. Trimming took 4 bases from V and 4 from J, leaving 14 bases between them. The CDR3 is 14 residues long. The CDR3 DNA reads as TGTGCCAGCAGCGCCGGACAGAACCTCTATGGCTACACCTTC. Amino acids: CASSAGQNLYGYTF.

This clone was counted between two and nine times. V gene TRBV9 combines with J gene TRBJ1-1, with D possibly being TRBD1 (6 bases). From germline, CDR1 is SGDLS and CDR2 YYNGEE. The V end was cut by 4 bases, the J end by 1 base, with 14 bases between. CDR3 length equals 15 residues. The CDR3 loop is CASSTKQGSNTEAFF. The CDR3 DNA reads TGTGCCAGCAGCACAAAACAGGGTTCGAACACTGAAGCTTTCTTT. Together with reference TRBV9 and TRBJ1-1, the CDR3 gives the full variable domain: DSGVTQTPKHLITATGQRVTLRCSPRSGDLSVYWYQQSLDQGLQFLIQYYNGEERAKGNILERFSAQQFPDLHSELNLSSLELGDSALYFCASSTKQGSNTEAFFGQGTRLTVV.

J is TRBJ2-3 and V is TRBV5-4; tentatively, D is TRBD2 (5 bases). CDR1 is SGHNT and CDR2 is YYREEE in the germline V gene (reference sequence). The CDR3 extends over 13 amino acids. The V and J ends lost 1 base and 6 bases respectively, with 9 bases between them. CDR3 DNA: TGTGCCAGCAGCTTGCGGGGTATGGATACGCAGTATTTT. The encoded protein is CASSLRGMDTQYF. Looking up the rest from reference TRBV5-4 and TRBJ2-3 gives the full variable domain: ETGVTQSPTHLIKTRGQQVTLRCSSQSGHNTVSWYQQALGQGPQFIFQYYREEENGRGNFPPRFSGLQFPNYSSELNVNALELDDSALYLCASSLRGMDTQYFGPGTRLTVL.

The chain employs TRBV7-8 and TRBJ2-2, with D possibly matching TRBD2 (5 bases). Germline V gives CDR1 SGHVS, CDR2 FQNEAQ. The germline V and J ends were trimmed by 1 base and 6 bases, with 12 bases remaining between them. CDR3 length: 15 amino acids. The CDR3 DNA follows: TGTGCCAGCAGCTTAGTTCCTAGCTATGCCGGGGAGCTGTTTTTT. Translated, it gives CASSLVPSYAGELFF.

The chain employs TRBV2 and TRBJ1-2; TRBD1 might be the D (5 bases). This CDR3 has 14 residues. Germline V gives CDR1 SNHLY, CDR2 FYNNEI. V shed 3 bases and J shed 4 bases, with 12 bases lying between them. This chain's CDR3 is CASSEEGVGYGYTF. DNA for the CDR3: TGTGCCAGCAGTGAGGAAGGGGTCGGCTATGGCTACACCTTC.

The chain recombines TRBV6-4 with TRBJ1-1; the D is unclear. The CDR3 runs to 13 residues. Germline CDR1 reads MRHNA; CDR2 reads SNTAGT. V gave up 4 bases and J gave up 0 bases, with 6 bases separating them. For the CDR3, the DNA is TGTGCCAGCAGTGCGGAGATGAACACTGAAGCTTTCTTT. Its translation is CASSAEMNTEAFF.

For this clone: Other DNA sequences within the sample encode an identical CDR3. The rearrangement joins TRBV18 to TRBJ2-2; TRBD2 matches 8 bases. Germline V lookup: CDR1 KGHSH, CDR2 LQKENI. The CDR3 length is 15 residues. Trimming took 3 bases from V and 1 from J; bases not matched to a gene: 1. Here the CDR3 reads CASSPRGVNTGELFF. CDR3 coding DNA: TGTGCCAGCTCACCGCGGGGGGTGAACACCGGGGAGCTGTTTTTT.

This clone was seen a few times. The J gene is TRBJ1-2, the V gene TRBV6-5; no clear D gene. Per germline, CDR1 MNHEY and CDR2 SVGAGI. Trimming removed 8 bases at V and 3 bases at J, with 13 bases between. There are 13 residues in the CDR3. The CDR3 here is CASLTGLDYGYTF. The CDR3, as DNA: TGTGCCAGCTTGACCGGACTTGACTATGGCTACACCTTC.

V usage is TRBV2 and J usage is TRBJ1-6; possible D gene TRBD1, 5 bases. This CDR3 has 14 amino acids. Germline V gene lookup returns CDR1 SNHLY and CDR2 FYNNEI. V lost 6 bases and J lost 9, with 15 bases in between. CDR3 sequence (DNA): TGTGCCAGCAGCCTGGACAAGACAGTTTCACCCCTCCACTTT. Encoded protein: CASSLDKTVSPLHF.

This rearrangement joins TRBV7-9 to TRBJ1-1; 10 nucleotides align to TRBD1. The CDR3 covers 15 residues. Germline lookup yields CDR1 SEHNR and CDR2 FQNEAQ (reference sequence). Unmatched junction bases numbered 7, after V lost 3 bases and J lost 6 bases. The CDR3 here is CASSLRDRGNAEAFF. The CDR3 DNA follows: TGTGCCAGCAGCTTGAGGGACAGGGGCAACGCTGAAGCTTTCTTT.

The rearrangement links TRBV30 to TRBJ2-3, with D hard to call. The CDR3 runs to 13 residues. The germline V and J ends were trimmed by 3 bases and 2 bases, with 9 bases remaining between them. Germline V CDR1 and CDR2: GTSNPN, SVGIG (reference sequence). This chain's CDR3 is CAWRSKNTDTQYF. The CDR3 nucleotides are TGTGCCTGGAGGAGCAAGAACACAGATACGCAGTATTTT.

This clone showed up just once. This chain connects TRBV5-1 to TRBJ1-6; 7 nucleotides agree with TRBD1. The CDR3 loop spans 16 amino acids. The V gene's germline CDR1 is SGHRS and CDR2 YFSETQ. V dropped 4 bases and J dropped 5; count of bases not matched to a gene: 9. In DNA, the CDR3 is TGCGCCAGCAGCCCCGATCAGGACAGGAATAATTCACCCCTCCACTTT. Residues: CASSPDQDRNNSPLHF.

This clone was observed a single time. CDR3 sequence: CASSEYGVGDEKLFF. The CDR3 DNA reads TGTGCCAGCAGTGAATATGGTGTGGGCGATGAAAAACTGTTTTTT. The gene calls are TRBV6-1 and TRBJ1-4; D remains unclear. The CDR3 length is 15 residues. V shed 2 bases and J shed 6 bases, with 13 bases lying between them. Germline loops: CDR1 MNHNS, CDR2 SASEGT.

Comments on this clone: Other DNA sequences in the sample encode the same CDR3. V gene TRBV5-1 combines with J gene TRBJ1-1; D might be TRBD1 (5 bases). Germline values: CDR1 SGHRS, CDR2 YFSETQ. The CDR3 runs to 13 residues. Trimming took 4 bases from V and 2 from J, leaving 9 bases between them. The CDR3 region is CASSQQGNTEAFF. Written as DNA, the CDR3 is TGCGCCAGCAGCCAGCAGGGTAACACTGAAGCTTTCTTT.

This clone was detected only once. The genes are TRBV10-2 and TRBJ2-5, with a weak D call TRBD1 (6 bases). The germline gives CDR1 WSHSY, CDR2 SAAADI. V dropped 0 bases and J dropped 9 bases, with 11 bases sitting between them. CDR3 size: 13 residues. CDR3 bases: TGCGCCAGCAGTGAGTCACAGGGAGCTGCCCAGTACTTC. It translates to CASSESQGAAQYF.

About this clone: Other DNA sequences within the sample encode an identical CDR3. V gene TRBV5-1 combines with J gene TRBJ1-2, with D possibly matching TRBD1 (5 bases). Germline CDR1 and CDR2: SGHRS and YFSETQ. The CDR3 covers 13 residues. V lost 0 bases and J lost 5, with 8 bases in between. The CDR3 loop is CASSLDRSYGYTF. The CDR3 DNA reads as TGCGCCAGCAGCTTGGACAGGTCTTATGGCTACACCTTC.

This clone was picked up one time. The chain has TRBV5-1 and TRBJ2-1; D may be TRBD2 (5 bases). Germline V lookup: CDR1 SGHRS, CDR2 YFSETQ. V shed 3 bases and J shed 2 bases, with 6 bases lying between them. This CDR3 is built from 13 residues. CDR3 DNA: TGCGCCAGCAGCTCGGGAACCTACAATGAGCAGTTCTTC. It codes for CASSSGTYNEQFF.

Concerning this clone: The junction departs from the called germline gene at one end, perhaps through a read error. The J gene is TRBJ2-5, the V gene TRBV7-7; 9 positions agree with TRBD1. The CDR3 is 14 amino acids. The germline V gene encodes CDR1 SSHAT and CDR2 FNYEAQ (reference sequence). DNA of the CDR3: TGTGCTAGCAGCTTCACGGACAGGGGAGAGACCCAGTACTTC. Translated, it gives CASSFTDRGETQYF.

The chain recombines TRBV11-2 with TRBJ1-1; the D gene is possibly TRBD1 (5 bases). V shed 4 bases and J shed 1 base, with 10 bases lying between them. Germline V gene sequence: CDR1 SGHAT, CDR2 FQNNGV. The CDR3 contains 14 residues. This CDR3 reads CASSYQTGNTEAFF. DNA of the CDR3: TGTGCCAGCAGCTACCAAACAGGGAACACTGAAGCTTTCTTT.

The chain uses TRBV10-3 and TRBJ1-1, with 8 nucleotides matching TRBD1. This CDR3 region has 13 residues. The V and J ends lost 10 bases and 4 bases, in that order; junction bases with no gene match: 8. Germline-derived CDR1 and CDR2 are ENHRY and SYGVKD. The CDR3, as DNA: TGTGCCACCCAGACAGGGGCGGCCACTGAAGCTTTCTTT. It specifies CATQTGAATEAFF.

The genes are TRBV27 and TRBJ1-1; D possibly corresponds to TRBD1 (5 bases). Trimming shortened V by 5 bases and J by 10 bases, and 17 bases separated the two germline ends. Looked up from germline, CDR1 is MNHEY and CDR2 is SMNVEV (reference sequence). CDR3 length equals 13 residues. The CDR3 loop reads CASSIREGRAAFF. DNA for the CDR3: TGTGCCAGCAGTATCAGGGAGGGACGTGCAGCTTTCTTT.